This paragraph reports one T cell receptor (beta chain). Its antigen is still unknown. No much larger clone exists at a distance of one base, and base qualities are not known. This sample is drawn from a study of persistence of HIV-infected CD4 T cells (TCRdb year 2020). Some background on the complete study: Suppressive ART had been received by participants for a median of roughly 8 years. Anti-CD3/anti-CD28 stimulation activated a higher proportion of cells, with a lower memory fraction, than antigen stimulation. Proviral sequencing was used to assess clonality among infected cells, whereas TCRbeta sequencing gauged the clonality of all cells within each sorted population. CMV- and HIV-1 Gag-responding CD4+ T cells were isolated from ART-treated individuals so that antigen-driven clonal expansion of HIV-1-infected cells could be examined. Peripheral blood samples of up to about 180 mL were obtained at multiple time points, with the exception of a couple of participants, for whom leukapheresis was performed at a single time point. For the TCR cluster analysis across participants, under 10 participants were included for CMV and about 7 participants for Gag. The investigation overall reported the following: A correlation was observed between TCR oligoclonality and proviral oligoclonality within the same sorted populations. Bulk TCR analyses could not be restricted to the rare CMV-responding cells that actually carried HIV-1 proviruses. Significantly lower TCRbeta richness was observed in CMV- and Gag-responding cells than in anti-CD3/anti-CD28-responding cells, and higher oligoclonality was observed in CMV-responding cells than in CD3/CD28-stimulated and Gag-responding cells. Enrichment of degenerate expanded CDR3beta sequences was found in antigen-responding cells, suggesting convergent selection of CD4+ responses to CMV and Gag. The study involved few individuals and tested only a limited range of antigens.

The treatment or condition label, as the study defines it: suppressive antiretroviral therapy. Cells were stimulated with anti-CD3/anti-CD28 magnetic beads as a nonspecific positive control representing the CD4+ T cell repertoire. Responding CD4+ T cells were sorted by upregulation of both CD40 ligand and CD69. Participants were HIV-1-infected adults who started suppressive ART during chronic infection. Plasma HIV-1 RNA had been undetectable (below 50 copies/mL) in participants for at least 4 years. To be included, a participant needed positive CMV serology and a CD4+ T cell count above 400 cells/uL. Before stimulation, PBMCs were isolated using density centrifugation and then depleted of CD8+ T cells. CD8-depleted PBMCs were stimulated for over 15 hours with anti-CD28/CD49d costimulation, CD40-blocking antibody and enfuvirtide to prevent new infections. Cell sorting was performed on a Beckman Coulter MoFlo Legacy or XDP sorter, and dead cells were excluded with propidium iodide. Genomic DNA was extracted using the QIAamp DNA Mini Kit for samples with more than one million cells and using the Quick-DNA Microprep Kit for all other samples.

Including cysteine and phenylalanine, the CDR3 has 16 amino acids. Here the CDR3 DNA is all that survives: 48 bases in frame from base 1. The V end loses 1 base and the J end loses 0 bases, and a stretch of 13 bases separates them. Per the germline V gene (reference sequence), MNHNY is the CDR1 and SVGAGI is the CDR2. The immunoSEQ hsTCRB assay version 4 in survey mode was used to sequence TCRbeta repertoires from genomic DNA. Genomic DNA was diluted to about 10 ng/uL, and up to about 1 ug per sample was used for TCRbeta sequencing. In the paper's pipeline: TCRbeta data were analyzed in ImmunoSeq Analyzer 3.0, with diversity computed on productive nucleotide rearrangements. Using the Immunarch R package, lower-bound TCR diversity was estimated with the improved Chao index and clonality was estimated with the Gini coefficient. Nucleotide rearrangements that differed but encoded the same CDR3beta amino acid sequence were counted as separate clonotypes. Differential abundance analysis found TCRbeta sequences that were significantly enriched in antigen-responding cells compared with anti-CD3/anti-CD28-activated cells. GLIPH2 clustered TCRs by predicted peptide-MHC specificity, both within individual participants and across merged participant data sets. The clones in this table, taken by TCRdb from immuneACCESS, are in-frame only. Not every clone is retained; where verified, under half of the shortfall comes from an unresolved V gene, and the cause of the rest is unknown. That table furnishes V, J and clone size, whereas the DNA furnished D and trimming. The sample contains over 35,000 clones, 80% to 95% of them found a single time. Jointly, the top ten make up 1.8% of the sample.

This TCR derives from an adult man with HIV who was CMV-seropositive. This chain is built from TRBV6-6 and TRBJ2-7; no D gene call is confident. The sample was CD4+ T cells sorted from PBMCs after 18-hour stimulation, taken from a patient who received antiretroviral therapy. This sample's cell subset or site label indicates: CD40L+CD69+ CD4 T cells responding to anti-CD3/anti-CD28 beads, representing the overall repertoire. The CDR3 has the sequence CASSYYHLGNSYEQYF. The sequenced DNA: TGTGCCAGCAGTTACTACCATCTGGGGAACTCCTACGAGCAGTACTTC.